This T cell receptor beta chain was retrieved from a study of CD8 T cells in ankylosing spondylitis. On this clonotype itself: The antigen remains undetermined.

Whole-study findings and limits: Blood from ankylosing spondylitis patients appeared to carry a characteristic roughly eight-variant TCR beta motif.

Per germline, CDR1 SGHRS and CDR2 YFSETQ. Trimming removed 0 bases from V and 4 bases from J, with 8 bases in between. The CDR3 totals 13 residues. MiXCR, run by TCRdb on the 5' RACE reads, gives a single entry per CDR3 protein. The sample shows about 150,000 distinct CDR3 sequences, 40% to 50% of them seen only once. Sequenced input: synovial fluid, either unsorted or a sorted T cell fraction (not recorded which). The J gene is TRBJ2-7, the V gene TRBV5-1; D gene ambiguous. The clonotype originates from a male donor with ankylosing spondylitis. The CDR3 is CASSLAFEYEQYF. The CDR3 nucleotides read TGCGCCAGCAGCTTGGCTTTCGAATACGAGCAGTACTTC.